These 12 T cell receptor beta chains were sequenced from one sample in a study of blood T cell repertoires in COVID-19. Some clones are missing from TCRdb's copy, which holds only in-frame ones; the method was immunoSEQ multiplex PCR. The data contain about 330,000 clones, 87% of them singletons. The sequencing sample was made of peripheral blood. These receptors were taken from a man aged 30 to 39 with COVID-19, enrolled during active disease.

V is TRBV12-3 or TRBV12-4 and J is TRBJ1-2; TRBD1 is a possible D gene (6 bases). The V end was cut by 3 bases, the J end by 4 bases, with 9 bases between. This CDR3 spans 13 amino acids. The CDR3 DNA reads TGTGCCAGCAGTTTCCCGACAGGCTATGGCTACACCTTC. As protein: CASSFPTGYGYTF.

V and J are TRBV7-9 and TRBJ1-1, with 7 bases that match TRBD1. Germline V gene sequence: CDR1 SEHNR, CDR2 FQNEAQ (reference sequence). Trimming took 5 bases from V and 7 from J; bases not matched to a gene: 7. The CDR3 sequence is 13 residues long. CDR3 coding DNA: TGTGCCAGCAGCAGACAGGGACCTGGTGAAGCTTTCTTT. As protein: CASSRQGPGEAFF.

This chain joins TRBV7-2 and TRBJ2-2; weak D call: TRBD1 (6 bases). Germline V gene lookup returns CDR1 SGHTA and CDR2 FQGNSA. CDR3 size: 17 residues. V was trimmed by 3 bases and J by 6 bases, leaving 20 bases between them. CDR3 bases: TGTGCCAGCAGCTTTCTAGTTATAGGCAGGGGCTCCGGGGAGCTGTTTTTT. It translates to CASSFLVIGRGSGELFF.

The V call is TRBV4-3, the J call TRBJ2-1, with D possibly matching TRBD2 (6 bases). This CDR3 comprises 15 residues. V was trimmed by 0 bases and J by 7 bases, leaving 13 bases between them. Germline V gene lookup returns CDR1 LGHNA and CDR2 YSLEER. CDR3 coding DNA: TGCGCCAGCAGCCAAGATGGAGGTAGCGGTAATGAGCAGTTCTTC. Its protein is CASSQDGGSGNEQFF.

V gene TRBV4-3 combines with J gene TRBJ2-1; 8 nucleotides line up with TRBD2. The V gene's germline CDR1 is LGHNA and CDR2 YSLEER. This CDR3 contains 19 residues. V lost 0 bases, J lost 9 bases, and 19 bases stayed unmatched. This chain's CDR3 is CASSQDEWVRASGRGEQFF. The CDR3 coding sequence is TGCGCCAGCAGCCAAGATGAGTGGGTCAGGGCGAGCGGGAGAGGTGAGCAGTTCTTC.

The CDR3 DNA reads as TGTGCCAGTAGTATAGTGATCGGGAGCGGGAGGCACCAAGAGACCCAGTACTTC. Translating gives CASSIVIGSGRHQETQYF. V and J are TRBV19 and TRBJ2-5; 9 bases line up with TRBD2. CDR1 is LNHDA, CDR2 SQIVND, per germline (reference sequence). V lost 1 base to trimming and J lost 0 bases; unmatched junction nucleotides: 9. The CDR3 runs to 18 residues.

This chain joins TRBV3-1 (or the pseudogene TRBV3-2) and TRBJ1-2, with D possibly TRBD1 on 6 matching bases. This CDR3 is built from 13 residues. Germline-derived CDR1 and CDR2 are LGHDT and YNNKEL (reference sequence). V was trimmed by 5 bases and J by 0 bases, leaving 7 bases between them. The CDR3 spells CASSNRANYGYTF. CDR3 DNA sequence: TGTGCCAGCAGCAACAGGGCTAACTATGGCTACACCTTC.

The chain carries TRBV29-1 and TRBJ1-5; tentatively, D is TRBD1 (6 bases). V lost 6 bases to trimming and J lost 7 bases, with 19 bases between them. This CDR3 region has 14 residues. Germline-derived CDR1 and CDR2 are SQVTM and ANQGSEA. The CDR3, as DNA: TGCAGCGTCGCAGGGGCCACCCCCCAGCAGCCCCAGCATTTT. It encodes CSVAGATPQQPQHF.

The CDR3 reads CASRAGTATEAFF. CDR3 nucleotides: TGTGCCAGCAGGGCGGGGACGGCCACTGAAGCTTTCTTT. The chain combines TRBV2 with TRBJ1-1; possibly TRBD1 for D (5 bases). This CDR3 is built from 13 residues. Trimming took off 6 bases at V and 4 bases at J, with 12 bases between the two ends. CDR1 and CDR2 from the germline V gene are SNHLY and FYNNEI. The full variable domain, its missing parts supplied by reference TRBV2 and TRBJ1-1, is EPEVTQTPSHQVTQMGQEVILRCVPISNHLYFYWYRQILGQKVEFLVSFYNNEISEKSEIFDDQFSVERPDGSNFTLKIRSTKLEDSAMYFCASRAGTATEAFFGQGTRLTVV.

The chain has TRBV5-1 and TRBJ2-1; 8 nucleotides agree with TRBD2. The ends lost 0 bases at V and 0 bases at J; junction bases unmatched: 2. This CDR3 has 16 amino acids. The germline V gene encodes CDR1 SGHRS and CDR2 YFSETQ. The CDR3 nucleotides are TGCGCCAGCAGCTTGGAGGGGACTAGCTCCTACAATGAGCAGTTCTTC. The encoded protein is CASSLEGTSSYNEQFF.

The chain employs TRBV6-2 or TRBV6-3 and TRBJ1-4; no definite D call. This CDR3 is 15 amino acids long. The germline CDR1 and CDR2 sequences are MNHEY and SVGEGT. The ends were cut back, 2 bases at V and 7 bases at J, with 14 bases in the middle. CDR3 bases: TGTGCCAGCAGTTACGGTCAAGAACGGGGTGAAAAACTGTTTTTT. Protein product: CASSYGQERGEKLFF.

V usage is TRBV28 and J usage is TRBJ2-7, with TRBD2 as a possible D gene (5 bases). V was trimmed by 2 bases and J by 3 bases, leaving 11 bases between them. The germline V gene encodes CDR1 MDHEN and CDR2 SYDVKM. This CDR3 has 14 amino acids. CDR3 amino acids: CASSLGVLVYEQYF. In DNA, the CDR3 is TGTGCCAGCAGTTTAGGGGTACTAGTCTACGAGCAGTACTTC.